This T cell receptor (beta chain) was obtained from a study of OX40 agonist ivuxolimab in advanced cancers. Looking at the study overall: It was ivuxolimab, an agonistic anti-OX40 (CD134) antibody, that patients were treated with. Study observations and caveats: Some nonresponders also had low normalized T-cell clonal expansion. There was clonal expansion of CD4+ and CD8+ blood T cells by week 6 at 0.1 to 3.0 mg/kg. Researchers report that CD8+ T cells had, on average, more expanded clones than CD4+.

TCRdb keeps only in-frame clones here, not all; method: immunoSEQ multiplex PCR. Of roughly 62,000 clones detected, 80% to 90% appear once; the ten largest clones hold about 0.95%. There are 14 residues in the CDR3. In germline, CDR1 is SGHTA, CDR2 FQGNSA. Unmatched junction bases numbered 5, after V lost 3 bases and J lost 6 bases. About this clone: What it recognizes is unknown.

The chain employs TRBV7-2 and TRBJ2-7; TRBD2 aligns across 10 bases. This clonotype was obtained from an adult with an advanced solid tumor such as melanoma, head and neck, liver or kidney cancer. The sample here was CD4+ or CD8+ T cells sorted from blood, taken in a trial of the OX40 agonist ivuxolimab. The CDR3 here is CASSFQREGFEQYF. CDR3 DNA sequence: TGTGCCAGCAGCTTTCAGCGGGAGGGCTTCGAGCAGTACTTC.